The 18 T cell receptor beta chains below come from one sample, sequenced in a study of glioma-infiltrating T cells after dendritic cell vaccination. The table came from immunoSEQ multiplex PCR; TCRdb's copy has only in-frame clones and leaves some out. The repertoire holds about 49,000 clones, with approximately 83% as singletons. The sequences come from blood, collected before dendritic cell vaccination. Receptors were obtained from a human donor with glioblastoma.

The rearrangement links TRBV6-5 to TRBJ2-7; TRBD2 matches 8 bases. The CDR3 length is 15 residues. V shed 7 bases, J shed 1 base, and the junction held 9 bases outside the gene matches. CDR1 and CDR2 (germline): MNHEY, SVGAGI. The CDR3 DNA follows: TGTGCCAGCAAACGGGGCCCGGGAGGGTCCTACGAGCAGTACTTC. Amino acids: CASKRGPGGSYEQYF.

This rearrangement joins TRBV5-1 to TRBJ2-5; 7 bases align to TRBD2. The J call may be in error: the DNA end matches TRBJ2-7 better. In germline, CDR1 is SGHRS, CDR2 YFSETQ. The CDR3 covers 15 residues. The CDR3 protein is CASSVSGTPGPEQYF. The CDR3 bases are TGCGCCAGCAGCGTAAGCGGGACCCCGGGTCCCGAGCAGTACTTC.

This chain joins TRBV11-2 and TRBJ2-7, with D unclear. The CDR3 runs to 16 residues. Trimming removed 1 base from V and 4 bases from J, with 17 bases in between. Germline V gene sequence: CDR1 SGHAT, CDR2 FQNNGV. The CDR3 nucleotides are TGTGCCAGCAGCTTAGTAGGTAGAACAGTGGGTTACGAGCAGTACTTC. Translated: CASSLVGRTVGYEQYF.

The chain is built from TRBV20-1 and TRBJ2-1; D unresolved. CDR3 length: 11 residues. V was shortened by 1 base and J by 5 bases, with 3 bases between the two germline ends. Germline V gene lookup returns CDR1 DFQATT and CDR2 SNEGSKA (reference sequence). Here the CDR3 DNA reads TGCAGTGCTAGAGTTAACAATGAGCAGTTCTTC. Its translation is CSARVNNEQFF.

The rearrangement joins TRBV19 to TRBJ1-1, with D hard to call. The germline V and J ends were trimmed by 8 bases and 0 bases, with 19 bases remaining between them. This CDR3 region has 16 residues. The V gene's germline CDR1 is LNHDA and CDR2 SQIVND (reference sequence). CDR3 sequence (DNA): TGTGCCAGTCGTAGGGTTGGAGGGTTGATGAACACTGAAGCTTTCTTT. As protein: CASRRVGGLMNTEAFF.

This sequence joins TRBV4-1 and TRBJ1-5; D is possibly TRBD1 (5 bases). This CDR3 region has 15 residues. Germline CDR1 is MGHRA and CDR2 is YSYEKL. Trimming left V 0 bases short and J 5 bases short, with 11 bases between. Here the CDR3 reads CASSQDGAAYQPQHF. The CDR3 coding sequence is TGCGCCAGCAGCCAAGATGGGGCGGCCTATCAGCCCCAGCATTTT.

This chain joins TRBV25-1 and TRBJ2-7; D perhaps matches TRBD1 (6 bases). With 5 bases removed from V and 8 bases from J, the gap between germline ends came to 19 bases. The germline V gene encodes CDR1 MGHDK and CDR2 SYGVNS. This CDR3 comprises 14 residues. In nucleotides, the CDR3 is TGTGCCAGCAGTCCACTGACAGGCCCGCTCAAGCAGTACTTC. Translated, it gives CASSPLTGPLKQYF.

CDR3 bases: TGTGCCAGCAGCGGGAAGGGAAGCTCCTATAATTCACCCCTCCACTTT. Encoded protein: CASSGKGSSYNSPLHF. The V and J genes are TRBV2 and TRBJ1-6, with D hard to call. CDR3 size: 16 residues. Germline loops: CDR1 SNHLY, CDR2 FYNNEI. Trimming shortened V by 6 bases and J by 0 bases, and 12 bases separated the two germline ends.

The chain is built from TRBV2 and TRBJ2-5; 11 bases agree with TRBD2. J lost 5 bases, V lost 4 bases, and 6 bases had no gene match. The CDR3 covers 15 residues. Germline V gene lookup returns CDR1 SNHLY and CDR2 FYNNEI. The CDR3 DNA reads as TGTGCCAGCAGTGCGGCTAGCGGGGGGAGGGAGACCCAGTACTTC. This encodes CASSAASGGRETQYF.

The rearrangement joins TRBV2 to TRBJ2-1, with a possible D match to TRBD1 (6 bases). V lost 7 bases and J lost 11, with 12 bases in between. The CDR3 sequence is 11 residues long. The V gene's germline CDR1 is SNHLY and CDR2 FYNNEI. Here the CDR3 DNA reads TGTGCCAGCACGCAAACAGGGAAGCAGTTCTTC. Protein sequence: CASTQTGKQFF.

This chain links TRBV19 with TRBJ2-1; D might be TRBD2 (6 bases). V shed 7 bases and J shed 4 bases, with 17 bases lying between them. The CDR3 runs to 15 residues. Germline CDR1 is LNHDA and CDR2 is SQIVND (reference sequence). The CDR3 DNA sequence: TGTGCCAGTACTAGGTCGGGGGTGATTTACAATGAGCAGTTCTTC. Translating gives CASTRSGVIYNEQFF.

The chain recombines TRBV7-2 with TRBJ1-1; 8 bases line up with TRBD1. From germline, CDR1 is SGHTA and CDR2 FQGNSA. The CDR3 is made up of 13 amino acids. Trimming cost V 5 bases and J 10 bases; bases outside gene matches: 9. The CDR3 region has the DNA TGTGCCAGCAGCCAACGACAGGGGCGAGGAGCTTTCTTT. Residues: CASSQRQGRGAFF.

This clone was detected a few times. This rearrangement joins TRBV7-9 to TRBJ2-5; 9 bases align to TRBD2. The CDR3 spans 15 residues. From germline, CDR1 is SEHNR and CDR2 FQNEAQ (reference sequence). V was pared by 5 bases and J by 5 bases, with 9 bases of the junction left unmatched. The DNA for the CDR3 is TGTGCCAGCAGCCCCGCGGGGGGGGAGCGGGAGACCCAGTACTTC. Protein sequence: CASSPAGGERETQYF.

The V call is TRBV19, the J call TRBJ1-1; D might be TRBD1 (6 bases). Trimming took 9 bases from V and 7 from J, leaving 18 bases between them. CDR1 LNHDA and CDR2 SQIVND come from the germline V gene (reference sequence). This CDR3 has 13 residues. This CDR3 is CASRQALNGEAFF. Written as DNA, the CDR3 is TGTGCCAGCAGACAGGCCCTGAACGGTGAAGCTTTCTTT.

This clone was detected a few times. The genes are TRBV5-6 and TRBJ2-5, with D possibly matching TRBD1 (6 bases). V lost 4 bases and J 4 bases, leaving 11 bases between the germline ends. This CDR3 has 13 residues. Germline CDR1 SGHDT, CDR2 YYEEEE. As DNA, the CDR3 is TGTGCCAGCAGCAGCCCGACAGGAGAGACCCAGTACTTC. It is translated as CASSSPTGETQYF.

This chain joins TRBV29-1 and TRBJ1-3, with unresolved D. V was trimmed by 0 bases and J by 0 bases, leaving 15 bases between them. The germline V gene encodes CDR1 SQVTM and CDR2 ANQGSEA. The CDR3 is 17 residues long. This chain's CDR3 is CSVEDPEGVYSGNTIYF. Here the CDR3 DNA reads TGCAGCGTTGAAGACCCCGAGGGAGTTTACTCTGGAAACACCATATATTTT.

The CDR3 spells CASSPPLAGNTDTQYF. As DNA, the CDR3 is TGTGCCAGCTCACCACCGCTAGCGGGAAACACAGATACGCAGTATTTT. V gene TRBV18 combines with J gene TRBJ2-3; 9 bases map to TRBD2. This CDR3 has 16 residues. J was trimmed by 2 bases and V by 0 bases; bases with no gene match: 3. In germline, CDR1 is KGHSH, CDR2 LQKENI.

In this sample, this clone turned up a few times. This rearrangement joins TRBV5-1 to TRBJ1-2; 9 nucleotides line up with TRBD1. The CDR3 runs 15 residues. Germline V gene data show CDR1 as SGHRS and CDR2 as YFSETQ. The V and J ends lost 7 bases and 5 bases, in that order; junction bases with no gene match: 12. CDR3 sequence (DNA): TGCGCCAGCGGCTCTAGGGGACAGGGCGAATATGGCTACACCTTC. Its protein product is CASGSRGQGEYGYTF. Variable domain in full (rest from reference TRBV5-1 and TRBJ1-2): KAGVTQTPRYLIKTRGQQVTLSCSPISGHRSVSWYQQTPGQGLQFLFEYFSETQRNKGNFPGRFSGRQFSNSRSEMNVSTLELGDSALYLCASGSRGQGEYGYTFGSGTRLTVV.